One sample yielded the 20 T cell receptor beta chains listed below, sequenced in a study of T cells expressing NK-cell markers. Reanalyzing the 5' RACE reads, TCRdb keeps one entry per CDR3 protein, without DNA. The table for this sample gives 550,000 or so distinct CDR3 sequences. Sample: blood T cells: a sorted CD56 or NKG2C T cell subset, CD4+ or CD8+ T cells, or bulk PBMC T cells (not recorded which). The receptors were sampled from a man aged 18 to 35 in good health.

The chain uses TRBV6-2 or TRBV6-3 and TRBJ1-5; lacking DNA, the TRBD1 call made by TCRdb goes unchecked. The CDR3 totals 17 residues. Germline loops: CDR1 MNHEY, CDR2 SVGEGT. The CDR3 is CASGFIKPGYGNQPQHF.

This chain connects TRBV24-1 to TRBJ2-3; checking the TCRdb D call of TRBD2 is not possible without DNA. Germline V gene data show CDR1 as KGHDR and CDR2 as SFDVKD. The length of the CDR3 is 16 residues. This chain's CDR3 is CATTASGMAGTDTQYF.

The rearrangement links TRBV12-3 or TRBV12-4 to TRBJ2-7; checking the TCRdb D call of TRBD2 is not possible without DNA. The CDR3 covers 14 residues. This CDR3 reads CASSPGLGGYEQYF.

The J gene is TRBJ2-1, the V gene TRBV20-1; the D call from TCRdb, TRBD2, cannot be confirmed without DNA. CDR3 length: 13 amino acids. Germline values: CDR1 DFQATT, CDR2 SNEGSKA (reference sequence). Here the CDR3 reads CSSPPPDENEQFF.

The rearrangement uses TRBV25-1 and TRBJ2-3; TCRdb proposes TRBD2, but this gene call is untestable without DNA. Per the germline V gene, CDR1 is MGHDK and CDR2 is SYGVNS. The CDR3 length is 16 residues. This chain's CDR3 is CASSSRGAGKRDTQYF.

The chain couples TRBV28 to TRBJ1-1; lacking DNA, the TRBD1 call made by TCRdb goes unchecked. The length of the CDR3 is 15 residues. Germline CDR1 MDHEN, CDR2 SYDVKM. The chain's CDR3 is CASSPRDRLNTEAFF.

CDR3 loop: CASSLYLGSTDTQYF. The chain carries TRBV7-9 and TRBJ2-3. CDR1 is SEHNR and CDR2 is FQNEAQ in the germline V gene (reference sequence). This CDR3 region has 15 residues.

The chain uses TRBV2 and TRBJ1-4. The germline V gene encodes CDR1 SNHLY and CDR2 FYNNEI. This CDR3 has 16 amino acids. The CDR3 reads CASSTGRRGEHEKLFF.

The chain uses TRBV11-2 and TRBJ2-7; TCRdb returns TRBD2, unconfirmable since there is no DNA. Germline V gene lookup returns CDR1 SGHAT and CDR2 FQNNGV. The CDR3 runs to 15 residues. Here the CDR3 reads CASSSIAGKIHEQYF.

The chain has TRBV15 and TRBJ2-3; with no DNA, the TCRdb D assignment of TRBD2 cannot be verified. This CDR3 comprises 17 residues. In germline, CDR1 is LNHNV, CDR2 YYDKDF (reference sequence). The CDR3 sequence is CATSRDMLESDTDTQYF.

This chain connects TRBV11-3 to TRBJ2-1; the D call from TCRdb, TRBD1, cannot be confirmed without DNA. Germline V CDR1 and CDR2: SGHNT, YENEEA. CDR3 length: 14 amino acids. The CDR3 loop reads CASRGQGTYNEQFF.

V and J are TRBV7-8 and TRBJ2-2; the TRBD1 assignment by TCRdb is unverifiable without DNA. The CDR3 is 15 residues long. Germline V gives CDR1 SGHVS, CDR2 FQNEAQ. CDR3 sequence reads: CASSLGQGPTGELFF.

The CDR3 region is CASSQVTSGYNNEQFF. The chain joins TRBV4-1 to TRBJ2-1; TCRdb designates TRBD2, a call that cannot be tested without DNA. The CDR3 has 16 residues. CDR1 and CDR2 from the germline V gene are MGHRA and YSYEKL.

V is TRBV10-3 and J is TRBJ2-3; the D call from TCRdb, TRBD2, cannot be confirmed without DNA. The CDR3 extends over 15 amino acids. The germline CDR1 and CDR2 sequences are ENHRY and SYGVKD. CDR3 residues: CAIRGPSGRTDTQYF.

This sequence joins TRBV6-5 and TRBJ2-1. Germline CDR1 is MNHEY and CDR2 is SVGAGI. The CDR3 loop spans 14 amino acids. The CDR3 spells CASSYSIYSNEQFF.

This chain's CDR3 is CASSGSPLGEQFF. The chain carries TRBV10-3 and TRBJ2-1; TCRdb picks TRBD2, but there is no DNA to check that call. The CDR3 sequence is 13 residues long. Germline CDR1 is ENHRY and CDR2 is SYGVKD.

The gene calls are TRBV12-3 or TRBV12-4 and TRBJ1-1; absent DNA, TCRdb's TRBD1 call cannot be checked. The CDR3 length is 14 residues. Here the CDR3 reads CASGPNLGGTEAFF.

The chain recombines TRBV7-2 with TRBJ2-6. The germline CDR1 and CDR2 sequences are SGHTA and FQGNSA. There are 18 residues in the CDR3. CDR3: CASSLATALLSGANVLTF. The entire variable domain, with the rest obtained from reference TRBV7-2 and TRBJ2-6, is as follows: GAGVSQSPSNKVTEKGKDVELRCDPISGHTALYWYRQSLGQGLEFLIYFQGNSAPDKSGLPSDRFSAERTGGSVSTLTIQRTQQEDSAVYLCASSLATALLSGANVLTFGAGSRLTVL.

This chain links TRBV5-1 with TRBJ2-3; there is no DNA to check the TCRdb D call of TRBD2. The CDR3 covers 16 residues. The germline gives CDR1 SGHRS, CDR2 YFSETQ. The CDR3 spells CASSFSSHGRTDTQYF.

J is TRBJ2-1 and V is TRBV3-1; as DNA is missing, the TRBD1 call by TCRdb cannot be tested. The CDR3 sequence is 16 residues long. CDR1 and CDR2 (germline): LGHDT, YNNKEL (reference sequence). Here the CDR3 reads CASSQDLGGTMGEQFF.